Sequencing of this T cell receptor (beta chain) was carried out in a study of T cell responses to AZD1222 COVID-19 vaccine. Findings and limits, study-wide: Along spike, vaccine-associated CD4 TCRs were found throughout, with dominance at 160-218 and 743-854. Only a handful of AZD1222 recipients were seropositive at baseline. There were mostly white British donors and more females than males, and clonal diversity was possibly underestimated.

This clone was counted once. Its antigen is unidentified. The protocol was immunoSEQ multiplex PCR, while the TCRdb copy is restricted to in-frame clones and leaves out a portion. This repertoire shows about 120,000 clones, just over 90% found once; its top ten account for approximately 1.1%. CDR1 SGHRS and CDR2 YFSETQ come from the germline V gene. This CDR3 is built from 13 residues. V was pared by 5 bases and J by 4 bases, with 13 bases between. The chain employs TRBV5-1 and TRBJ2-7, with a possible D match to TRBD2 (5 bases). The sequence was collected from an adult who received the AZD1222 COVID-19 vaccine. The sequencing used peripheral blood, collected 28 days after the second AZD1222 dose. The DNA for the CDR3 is TGCGCCAGCAGGGAAGGGAGTTGGTACGAGCAGTACTTC. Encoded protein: CASREGSWYEQYF.